This T cell receptor (beta chain) comes out of a study of Graves' ophthalmopathy and Graves' hyperthyroidism. The germline V gene encodes CDR1 PRHDT and CDR2 FYEKMQ (reference sequence). The CDR3 is 15 amino acids. Between the trimmed V and J ends, which lost 1 base and 0 bases, there was a span of 6 bases. TCR beta CDR3 regions were amplified from RNA transcripts. A first-round RT-PCR used HTBI primers, followed by a second-round multiplex PCR. In TCRdb, the multiplex PCR reads were re-called with MiXCR into one record per CDR3 protein. In the table there are 360,000 or so distinct CDR3 sequences, about 18% of which are singletons. In this sample, this clonotype turned up many times.

This chain joins TRBV13 and TRBJ2-2; no reliable D call. Material: peripheral blood. The sequence came from a woman between 18 and 29 years old with Graves' ophthalmopathy. This CDR3 reads CASSLVGSNTGELFF. Here the CDR3 DNA reads TGTGCCAGCAGCTTAGTGGGGTCGAACACCGGGGAGCTGTTTTTT.